Given below is one TCR beta chain in context. This record comes from a study of cytomegalovirus exposure and HLA in healthy donors. The PCR contained 60 Vbeta and 13 Jbeta primers. TCRdb's copy holds only in-frame clones and misses some; the assay was immunoSEQ multiplex PCR. The sample consists of roughly 180,000 clones, 75% to 85% of them appearing once. CDR3 length: 15 residues. Germline V lookup: CDR1 MNHNS, CDR2 SASEGT. Germline trimming cut 6 bases from V and 2 bases from J; bases unmatched to any gene: 3. The genes are TRBV6-1 and TRBJ1-5, with 11 nucleotides matching TRBD1. The TCR comes from a woman aged 18-29 years in good health and CMV-seropositive. Sequencing was performed on PBMCs. CDR3 sequence: CASSEDRGRNQPQHF. As DNA, the CDR3 is TGTGCCAGCAGCGAGGACAGGGGGCGCAATCAGCCCCAGCATTTT.